The 2 T cell receptor beta chains listed next were all sequenced from one sample in a study of cytomegalovirus exposure and HLA in healthy donors. PCR involved 60 Vbeta and 13 Jbeta primers. Sequenced by immunoSEQ multiplex PCR; TCRdb stores in-frame clones only, minus some. The table has nearly 300,000 clones, 70% to 90% seen once. Sequenced input: PBMCs. These receptors came from a man aged 40-50 years in good health and CMV-seropositive.

This rearrangement joins TRBV7-2 to TRBJ1-2; no definite D call. This CDR3 comprises 14 residues. The ends were cut back, 2 bases at V and 2 bases at J, with 9 bases in the middle. Germline CDR1 reads SGHTA; CDR2 reads FQGNSA. The chain's CDR3 is CASSLRTGNYGYTF. The CDR3, as DNA: TGTGCCAGCAGCTTAAGGACGGGAAACTATGGCTACACCTTC. The entire variable domain, with the rest obtained from reference TRBV7-2 and TRBJ1-2, is as follows: GAGVSQSPSNKVTEKGKDVELRCDPISGHTALYWYRQSLGQGLEFLIYFQGNSAPDKSGLPSDRFSAERTGGSVSTLTIQRTQQEDSAVYLCASSLRTGNYGYTFGSGTRLTVV.

This clone showed up just once. The V call is TRBV6-1, the J call TRBJ2-7; D may be TRBD1 (6 bases). The germline CDR1 and CDR2 sequences are MNHNS and SASEGT. V gave up 0 bases and J gave up 2 bases, with 20 bases separating them. The CDR3 consists of 18 residues. The CDR3 region has the DNA TGTGCCAGCAGTGAAGCCTTATTAGGACAGCCCAATACCTACGAGCAGTACTTC. This gives the protein CASSEALLGQPNTYEQYF.